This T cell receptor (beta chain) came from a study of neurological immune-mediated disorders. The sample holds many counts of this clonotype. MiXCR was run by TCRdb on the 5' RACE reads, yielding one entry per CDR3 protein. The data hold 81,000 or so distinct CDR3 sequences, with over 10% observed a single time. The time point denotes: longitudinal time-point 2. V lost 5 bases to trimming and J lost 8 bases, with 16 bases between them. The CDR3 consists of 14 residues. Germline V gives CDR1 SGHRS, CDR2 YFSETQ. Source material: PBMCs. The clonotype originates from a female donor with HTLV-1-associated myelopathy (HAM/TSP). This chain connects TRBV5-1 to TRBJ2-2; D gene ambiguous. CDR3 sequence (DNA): TGCGCCAGCAGACAAGGGCTTCGCACTGGGGAGCTGTTTTTT. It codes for CASRQGLRTGELFF. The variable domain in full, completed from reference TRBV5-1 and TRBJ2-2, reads KAGVTQTPRYLIKTRGQQVTLSCSPISGHRSVSWYQQTPGQGLQFLFEYFSETQRNKGNFPGRFSGRQFSNSRSEMNVSTLELGDSALYLCASRQGLRTGELFFGEGSRLTVL.